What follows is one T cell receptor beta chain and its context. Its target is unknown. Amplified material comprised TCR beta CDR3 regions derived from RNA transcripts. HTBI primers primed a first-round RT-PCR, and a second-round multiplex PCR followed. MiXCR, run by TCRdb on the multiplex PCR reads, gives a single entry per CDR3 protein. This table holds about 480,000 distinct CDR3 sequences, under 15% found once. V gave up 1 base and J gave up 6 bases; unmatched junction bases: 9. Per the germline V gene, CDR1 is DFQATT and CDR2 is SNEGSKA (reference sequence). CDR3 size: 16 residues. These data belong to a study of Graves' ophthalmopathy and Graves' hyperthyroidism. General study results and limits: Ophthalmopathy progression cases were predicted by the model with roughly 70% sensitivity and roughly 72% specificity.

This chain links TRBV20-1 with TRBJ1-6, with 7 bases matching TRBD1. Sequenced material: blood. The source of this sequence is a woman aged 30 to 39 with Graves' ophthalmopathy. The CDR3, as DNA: TGCAGTGCTAGAGCGGAGGGGGCGGTACGTAATTCACCCCTCCACTTT. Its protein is CSARAEGAVRNSPLHF.